This T cell receptor (beta chain) was sequenced for a study of blood T cells in healthy people across ages. Regarding the study as a whole: Correlation between TCR beta diversity and naive T cell percentage was strong.

A second about 6 to 12 cycle PCR used barcoded and J-beta primers. Through a template-switch adaptor with 12 random nucleotides, each cDNA molecule received a tag. Sequencing recovered at least 3 million CDR3-containing paired-end reads from each sample. TCRdb redid the calling of the 5' RACE reads with MiXCR, one entry per CDR3 protein. The data contain approximately 2,000,000 distinct CDR3 sequences, approximately 39% of them singletons. Per sample, extraction of total RNA gave at least 5 micrograms in every case. This CDR3 is built from 11 residues. The V gene's germline CDR1 is SGHNT and CDR2 YENEEA. Note on this clonotype: As yet, its antigen is unknown. An end of the junction differs from the germline gene, which may be a read error.

The sample was blood. This chain joins TRBV11-3 and TRBJ2-5; no clear D gene. This receptor was identified in a human donor in good health. CDR3 bases: TGTGCCGGCAGCCCAGGTGGGACCCAGTACTTC. It is translated as CAGSPGGTQYF.